This paragraph reports one T cell receptor beta chain. The sample comes from a study of control samples from healthy donors and cancer patients. The germline CDR1 and CDR2 sequences are LGHDT and YNNKEL (reference sequence). J was trimmed by 0 bases and V by 4 bases; bases with no gene match: 12. The CDR3 sequence is 18 residues long. Only in-frame clones appear in the TCRdb table, and some are missing; sequencing was by immunoSEQ multiplex PCR. The sample contains about 150,000 clones, about 93% of which appear only once. The chain combines TRBV3-1 (or the pseudogene TRBV3-2) with TRBJ1-2, with 9 bases fitting TRBD1. The sequence came from a man over 45 in good health. What was sequenced was blood. The CDR3 spells CASSPRQGVKRANYGYTF. The DNA for the CDR3 is TGTGCCAGCAGCCCTCGACAGGGGGTTAAAAGAGCTAACTATGGCTACACCTTC.